Detailed here is one T cell receptor (beta chain). TCRdb reanalyzed the 5' RACE reads and collapses them to one entry per CDR3 protein, without DNA. Recorded for this sample: about 99,000 distinct CDR3 sequences. This CDR3 spans 16 amino acids. Germline V gene data show CDR1 as SGHTA and CDR2 as FQGNSA. The record originates from a study of monozygotic twins with inflammatory bowel disease. Sequenced sample: blood. This chain uses TRBV7-2 with TRBJ2-5; the D call of TRBD1 rests on TCRdb alone, since no DNA is present to check it. The TCR originated in a human donor with ulcerative colitis or Crohn's disease, or a healthy co-twin of an affected twin (not recorded which). The CDR3 sequence is CASSPTTGAFVETRYF.